This T cell receptor (beta chain) derives from a study of shared clonotypes between healthy human individuals. CD45RO-negative CD8 cells positively selected for CCR7 made up the naive population, which excluded terminally differentiated effector memory CD45RA+ cells. The V gene's germline CDR1 is MNHEY and CDR2 SMNVEV (reference sequence). With V trimmed by 3 bases and J by 12 bases, 14 bases remained unmatched. The CDR3 totals 16 residues. Produced via immunoSEQ multiplex PCR; TCRdb's table is partial and in-frame only. This sample has about 2.1 million clones, with roughly 95% found just once. This clone was observed a single time.

The chain recombines TRBV27 with TRBJ2-1, with 10 bases that match TRBD2. The specimen sequenced was naive CD8+ T cells from PBMCs. This clonotype was obtained from a man aged 18 to 35 in good health. Some clones in this sample may be carry-over from other donors' samples. The CDR3 sequence is CASSLGTWGLAIGQFF. The CDR3 DNA reads TGTGCCAGCAGTTTGGGGACCTGGGGACTAGCGATAGGGCAGTTCTTC.